The 31 T cell receptor beta chains listed next were all sequenced from one sample in a study of Graves' ophthalmopathy and Graves' hyperthyroidism. Using RNA transcripts, the TCR beta CDR3 regions were amplified. First-round RT-PCR used HTBI primers; second-round multiplex PCR followed. TCRdb reprocessed the multiplex PCR reads with MiXCR, giving one entry per CDR3 protein. Of 240,000 or so distinct CDR3 sequences listed, around 50% are singletons. Source material: peripheral blood. The receptors here all came from an adult man with Graves' ophthalmopathy.

The CDR3 here is CASSPSVARGLYEQYF. The CDR3 region has the DNA TGTGCCAGCAGCCCATCTGTGGCTCGGGGTCTCTACGAGCAGTACTTC. This chain links TRBV4-2 with TRBJ2-7, with D perhaps TRBD2 (5 bases). The germline V gene has CDR1 LGHNA and CDR2 YNFKEQ. The CDR3 loop spans 16 amino acids. Trimming removed 4 bases from V and 3 bases from J, with 19 bases in between.

A word on this clonotype: One end of the junction does not line up with germline, which may come from a read error. The V gene is TRBV10-3, the J gene TRBJ2-7, with D possibly TRBD2 on 6 matching bases. The CDR3 loop spans 17 amino acids. The germline gives CDR1 ENHRY, CDR2 SYGVKD. CDR3 region: CASSYSLGGPGDYEQYF. The CDR3 nucleotides are TGTGCCAGCAGTTACTCCCTGGGAGGACCCGGGGACTACGAGCAGTACTTC.

This clonotype appeared a few times. The gene calls are TRBV20-1 and TRBJ1-4; 8 bases map to TRBD1. CDR3 length equals 13 residues. V lost 0 bases, J lost 11 bases, and 5 bases stayed unmatched. CDR1 and CDR2 from the germline V gene are DFQATT and SNEGSKA (reference sequence). CDR3 in amino acids: CSARDRTGMKLFF. In DNA form, the CDR3 reads TGCAGTGCTAGAGATAGGACAGGGATGAAACTGTTTTTT.

The rearrangement links TRBV12-3 or TRBV12-4 to TRBJ1-2, with D perhaps matching TRBD1 (6 bases). Trimming removed 4 bases at V and 5 bases at J, with 14 bases between. The CDR3 spans 14 residues. CDR3 DNA sequence: TGTGCCAGCAGTTCTCCCGGGGACAAGTATGGCTACACCTTC. The encoded protein is CASSSPGDKYGYTF.

The chain couples TRBV24-1 to TRBJ1-2; D gene uncertain. The length of the CDR3 is 14 residues. The V end lost 11 bases, the J end lost 0 bases, and 15 bases lay between the germline ends. Germline V lookup: CDR1 KGHDR, CDR2 SFDVKD. This chain's CDR3 is CASSPRTPNYGYTF. The CDR3 DNA follows: TGTGCCAGCTCACCTCGGACGCCTAACTATGGCTACACCTTC.

This clonotype has only a few counts. This CDR3 is CASSLGVEGGEQYF. The CDR3 region has the DNA TGCGCCAGCAGCTTAGGTGTTGAGGGAGGCGAGCAGTACTTC. The chain uses TRBV5-1 and TRBJ2-7; TRBD2 might be the D (6 bases). The CDR3 is 14 residues long. Germline V gene sequence: CDR1 SGHRS, CDR2 YFSETQ. Trimming removed 2 bases from V and 6 bases from J, with 15 bases in between.

This sequence joins TRBV7-9 and TRBJ2-7; 13 nucleotides line up with TRBD2. The CDR3 consists of 16 residues. Germline loops: CDR1 SEHNR, CDR2 FQNEAQ (reference sequence). J lost 0 bases, V lost 4 bases, and 3 bases had no gene match. Here the CDR3 DNA reads TGTGCCAGCAGCTACGGACTAGCGGGGGCCTCCTACGAGCAGTACTTC. This codes for CASSYGLAGASYEQYF. Variable domain in full (rest from reference TRBV7-9 and TRBJ2-7): DTGVSQNPRHKITKRGQNVTFRCDPISEHNRLYWYRQTLGQGPEFLTYFQNEAQLEKSRLLSDRFSAERPKGSFSTLEIQRTEQGDSAMYLCASSYGLAGASYEQYFGPGTRLTVT.

This clonotype was counted once. A read error may explain this, as a much larger clone is one base away. The chain's CDR3 is CASRGGTYEQYF. CDR3 in DNA: TGTGCCAGCAGGGGCGGAACCTACGAGCAGTACTTC. The rearrangement uses TRBV28 and TRBJ2-7; D is unresolved. CDR1 is MDHEN and CDR2 is SYDVKM in the germline V gene. V lost 6 bases to trimming and J lost 2 bases, with 8 bases between them. The CDR3 has 12 amino acids.

This clonotype was found a few times. The CDR3 reads CASSSSGGRSHF. The CDR3 nucleotides read TGTGCCAGCAGCTCATCAGGGGGCCGCTCCCATTTT. The chain employs TRBV7-9 and TRBJ1-5, with 8 positions matching TRBD1. After removal of 4 bases from V and 16 bases from J, the junction contained 9 bases not matched to a gene. CDR1 and CDR2 (germline): SEHNR, FQNEAQ (reference sequence). The CDR3 spans 12 residues.

There are a few counts of this clonotype. The chain couples TRBV7-3 to TRBJ2-7; 9 nucleotides align to TRBD1. The trim removed 6 bases at V and 6 bases at J, leaving 9 bases unmatched. Germline lookup yields CDR1 SGHTA and CDR2 FQGTGA. The CDR3 covers 14 residues. The CDR3 region is CASSSPWDRAEQYF. The CDR3 coding sequence is TGTGCCAGCAGTTCCCCCTGGGACAGGGCCGAGCAGTACTTC.

The chain joins TRBV20-1 to TRBJ1-1, with D tentatively TRBD1 (6 bases). Trimming pared 6 bases from V and 3 bases from J, leaving 11 bases between. Looked up from germline, CDR1 is DFQATT and CDR2 is SNEGSKA (reference sequence). CDR3 length equals 12 residues. The CDR3 protein is CSAKGGHTEAFF. CDR3 coding DNA: TGCAGTGCCAAGGGGGGTCACACTGAAGCTTTCTTT.

The chain uses TRBV5-1 and TRBJ2-3, with D unclear. V lost 1 base to trimming and J lost 7 bases, with 16 bases between them. From germline, CDR1 is SGHRS and CDR2 YFSETQ. The CDR3 covers 15 residues. The CDR3 loop is CASSLTPWTDYTQYF. The CDR3 nucleotides read TGCGCCAGCAGCTTGACCCCCTGGACGGATTATACGCAGTATTTT.

V usage is TRBV10-3 and J usage is TRBJ2-2; D is ambiguous. Germline CDR1 and CDR2: ENHRY and SYGVKD. This CDR3 comprises 14 residues. Trimming left V 2 bases short and J 7 bases short, with 11 bases between. DNA of the CDR3: TGTGCCATCAGTGAGAAGGAGCTGGTCGGGGAGCTGTTTTTT. It yields the protein CAISEKELVGELFF.

The sample holds many counts of this clonotype. CDR3 sequence reads: CASSQDRVWYEQYF. CDR3 nucleotide sequence: TGCGCCAGCAGCCAGGACAGGGTTTGGTACGAGCAGTACTTC. The gene calls are TRBV4-1 and TRBJ2-7, with TRBD1 identical over 8 bases. The CDR3 contains 14 residues. V was clipped by 3 bases and J by 4 bases; unmatched bases: 5. Germline CDR1 is MGHRA and CDR2 is YSYEKL.

On this clonotype: A much larger clonotype is one base distant, so this may be a read error. The chain is built from TRBV10-3 and TRBJ1-2, with D hard to call. Germline CDR1 and CDR2: ENHRY and SYGVKD. The CDR3 is made up of 12 amino acids. Deletions cut 5 bases from V and 0 bases from J, with 4 bases between. Here the CDR3 reads CAISRSNYGYTF. The CDR3 coding sequence is TGTGCCATCAGTCGGTCTAACTATGGCTACACCTTC.

J is TRBJ1-2 and V is TRBV7-9; 7 bases line up with TRBD1. V was clipped by 5 bases and J by 4 bases; unmatched bases: 13. The V gene's germline CDR1 is SEHNR and CDR2 FQNEAQ (reference sequence). The CDR3 is made up of 16 amino acids. The CDR3 coding sequence is TGTGCCAGCAGCCCAGTGAAGAGGGGGCGCGTCTATGGCTACACCTTC. The encoded protein is CASSPVKRGRVYGYTF. Drawing the rest from reference TRBV7-9 and TRBJ1-2, the complete variable domain is DTGVSQNPRHKITKRGQNVTFRCDPISEHNRLYWYRQTLGQGPEFLTYFQNEAQLEKSRLLSDRFSAERPKGSFSTLEIQRTEQGDSAMYLCASSPVKRGRVYGYTFGSGTRLTVV.

CDR3: CSAHPGRDNSPLHF. As DNA, the CDR3 is TGCAGTGCTCACCCGGGACGGGATAATTCACCCCTCCACTTT. V gene TRBV20-1 combines with J gene TRBJ1-6, with a possible D match to TRBD1 (5 bases). The V gene's germline CDR1 is DFQATT and CDR2 SNEGSKA (reference sequence). The CDR3 runs 14 residues. The V gene lost 5 bases and the J gene lost 5 bases, with 13 bases spanning the gap.

This clonotype has more than one count but fewer than ten. The J gene is TRBJ1-2, the V gene TRBV20-1, with 8 bases matching TRBD1. V lost 5 bases, J lost 11 bases, and 10 bases stayed unmatched. Germline CDR1 is DFQATT and CDR2 is SNEGSKA (reference sequence). CDR3 length equals 12 residues. Here the CDR3 reads CSAYRARGLYTF. In DNA form, the CDR3 reads TGCAGTGCTTATCGGGCCAGGGGGCTATACACCTTC.

This chain connects TRBV7-2 to TRBJ1-2, with 7 nucleotides matching TRBD1. CDR1 and CDR2 (germline): SGHTA, FQGNSA. Trimming at V came to 3 bases and at J to 4 bases, leaving 14 bases not matched to a gene. The CDR3 runs 17 residues. The CDR3 DNA reads as TGTGCCAGCAGCTTTCAGTTCACGGGGACAGCCTCCTATGGCTACACCTTC. Translated, it gives CASSFQFTGTASYGYTF.

In its sample, this clonotype was seen once. The genes are TRBV7-9 and TRBJ2-5; either TRBD1 or TRBD2 may supply D (6 bases each). From germline, CDR1 is SEHNR and CDR2 FQNEAQ (reference sequence). This CDR3 comprises 15 residues. V was pared by 2 bases and J by 4 bases, with 14 bases between. The CDR3 here is CASSLFSGAGETQYF. For the CDR3, the DNA is TGTGCCAGCAGCTTATTTTCGGGGGCTGGAGAGACCCAGTACTTC. Looking up the rest from reference TRBV7-9 and TRBJ2-5 gives the full variable domain: DTGVSQNPRHKITKRGQNVTFRCDPISEHNRLYWYRQTLGQGPEFLTYFQNEAQLEKSRLLSDRFSAERPKGSFSTLEIQRTEQGDSAMYLCASSLFSGAGETQYFGPGTRLLVL.

In regard to this clonotype: As the CDR3 is not closed by the conserved phenylalanine or tryptophan, this likely results from a read error. No DNA is shown, since the ends of the CDR3 on it are uncertain; the CDR3 is the one TCRdb lists. CDR3 sequence: CASSARTETS. The chain links TRBV9 to TRBJ1-6. Germline CDR1 is SGDLS and CDR2 is YYNGEE. Termini included, the CDR3 measures 10 amino acids.

This clonotype was picked up a small number of times. The V call is TRBV7-6, the J call TRBJ2-7, with D possibly matching TRBD2 (5 bases). V lost 5 bases, J lost 7 bases, and 9 bases lay in between. CDR3 length equals 11 residues. Per the germline V gene, CDR1 is SGHVS and CDR2 is FNYEAQ. The CDR3 sequence: CASSHTGEQYF. The CDR3 DNA reads as TGTGCCAGCAGCCATACGGGAGAGCAGTACTTC.

V usage is TRBV20-1 and J usage is TRBJ2-7, with D possibly matching TRBD2 (5 bases). This CDR3 is 12 amino acids long. The germline V gene encodes CDR1 DFQATT and CDR2 SNEGSKA (reference sequence). V was shortened by 4 bases and J by 6 bases, with 13 bases between the two germline ends. The CDR3 sequence is CSATGYGGEQYF. Here the CDR3 DNA reads TGCAGTGCTACGGGATATGGTGGCGAGCAGTACTTC.

Worth noting for this clonotype: Lacking the conserved final phenylalanine or tryptophan, this CDR3 likely reflects a read error. No DNA is shown, since the ends of the CDR3 on it are uncertain; the CDR3 is the one TCRdb lists. This chain connects TRBV12-3 or TRBV12-4 to TRBJ2-5; the D call TRBD2 from the table was never checked on the DNA. Counting both end residues, the CDR3 totals 9 amino acids. CDR3 sequence reads: CASSLVGTS.

The chain employs TRBV7-2 and TRBJ1-2; a possible D gene is TRBD1 (6 bases). V was pared by 4 bases and J by 4 bases, with 28 bases between. CDR1 and CDR2 from the germline V gene are SGHTA and FQGNSA. The CDR3 has 19 residues. DNA of the CDR3: TGTGCCAGCAGCTCCTGGGGAAGGTCCCGACAGGATATACTCTATGGCTACACCTTC. This translates into CASSSWGRSRQDILYGYTF.

V is TRBV29-1 and J is TRBJ2-7; 12 nucleotides agree with TRBD2. This CDR3 spans 14 amino acids. Germline V gene data show CDR1 as SQVTM and CDR2 as ANQGSEA. V lost 5 bases and J lost 2; bases outside the gene matches: 4. The CDR3 sequence: CSVTSGRFPYEQYF. For the CDR3, the DNA is TGCAGCGTTACTAGCGGGAGGTTCCCCTACGAGCAGTACTTC.

This clonotype was seen a handful of times. V is TRBV6-5 and J is TRBJ2-5; 9 bases are shared with TRBD1. Germline assignment: CDR1 MNHEY and CDR2 SVGAGI. V shed 6 bases, J shed 6 bases, and the junction held 14 bases outside the gene matches. The CDR3 is 16 amino acids. The CDR3 DNA reads as TGTGCCAGCAGCCGTCCCGGGACAGGGAGCAGAAAGACCCAGTACTTC. Translated: CASSRPGTGSRKTQYF.

J is TRBJ1-5 and V is TRBV20-1, with D perhaps TRBD1 (5 bases). CDR3 size: 15 residues. Germline V CDR1 and CDR2: DFQATT, SNEGSKA (reference sequence). The V end lost 6 bases, the J end lost 7 bases, and 22 bases lay between the germline ends. The CDR3 is CSAPEGQGGGQPQHF. The CDR3 DNA follows: TGCAGTGCCCCGGAGGGGCAGGGAGGAGGGCAGCCCCAGCATTTT.

This clonotype was detected only a few times. The rearrangement links TRBV19 to TRBJ1-1, with a weak D call TRBD1 (5 bases). V gave up 5 bases and J gave up 5 bases, with 15 bases separating them. The CDR3 consists of 14 residues. Germline V CDR1 and CDR2: LNHDA, SQIVND (reference sequence). The CDR3 sequence: CASSETEIQTEAFF. In nucleotides, the CDR3 is TGTGCCAGTAGTGAGACAGAGATTCAGACTGAAGCTTTCTTT.

The chain's CDR3 is CASSHDRGWETQYF. Here the CDR3 DNA reads TGTGCCAGCAGCCACGACAGGGGATGGGAGACCCAGTACTTC. The rearrangement links TRBV7-2 to TRBJ2-5; 8 bases are shared with TRBD1. Germline CDR1 SGHTA, CDR2 FQGNSA. The CDR3 spans 14 residues. The V gene end was trimmed by 5 bases and the J gene end by 5 bases; junction bases not matched to a gene: 7.

This clonotype was found many times. The chain carries TRBV7-3 and TRBJ2-5; maybe TRBD2 (5 bases). With 2 bases removed from V and 5 bases from J, the gap between germline ends came to 12 bases. This CDR3 contains 14 residues. The germline CDR1 and CDR2 sequences are SGHTA and FQGTGA. CDR3 bases: TGTGCCAGCAGCTTATCGCCTAGGGAGGAGACCCAGTACTTC. Translated: CASSLSPREETQYF.